These 28 T cell receptor beta chains were all obtained from the same sample, sequenced in a study of PD-1 blockade in classical Hodgkin lymphoma. Sequenced by immunoSEQ multiplex PCR; TCRdb stores in-frame clones only, minus some. In the table there are tens of thousands of clones, roughly 89% of which are singletons. Brentuximab vedotin exposure varied, and every patient relapsed after autologous stem cell transplantation. The sequences come from peripheral blood mononuclear cells (PBMCs), collected before the second cycle of nivolumab. Source of these receptors: a human donor with classical Hodgkin lymphoma.

V and J are TRBV7-9 and TRBJ2-1, with 10 nucleotides matching TRBD1. Germline V gives CDR1 SEHNR, CDR2 FQNEAQ (reference sequence). Unmatched junction bases numbered 2, after V lost 4 bases and J lost 2 bases. There are 15 residues in the CDR3. The CDR3 sequence is CASSSGTGAYNEQFF. The CDR3 nucleotides read TGTGCCAGCAGCTCCGGGACAGGGGCCTACAATGAGCAGTTCTTC.

J is TRBJ1-5 and V is TRBV27; D uncertain. Germline CDR1 is MNHEY and CDR2 is SMNVEV (reference sequence). The V end lost 2 bases, the J end lost 3 bases, and 14 bases lay between the germline ends. The CDR3 sequence is 16 residues long. The CDR3 region has the DNA TGTGCCAGCAGTTTAAGTCCACGGGCTACCAATCAGCCCCAGCATTTT. Encoded protein: CASSLSPRATNQPQHF.

This chain links TRBV5-4 with TRBJ2-2; TRBD2 might be the D (5 bases). Trimming took 0 bases from V and 10 from J, leaving 13 bases between them. The CDR3 spans 14 residues. Germline assignment: CDR1 SGHNT and CDR2 YYREEE (reference sequence). CDR3 bases: TGTGCCAGCAGCTTGGCCCGGGGAAATTCGGAGCTGTTTTTT. This codes for CASSLARGNSELFF.

J is TRBJ1-1 and V is TRBV6-5; no definite D call. V was pared by 7 bases and J by 3 bases, with 6 bases between. The V gene's germline CDR1 is MNHEY and CDR2 SVGAGI. The CDR3 contains 11 residues. The CDR3 spells CASMGDTEAFF. CDR3 DNA: TGTGCCAGCATGGGTGACACTGAAGCTTTCTTT.

V usage is TRBV11-2 and J usage is TRBJ2-5; TRBD1 matches at 7 bases. The germline V gene has CDR1 SGHAT and CDR2 FQNNGV. V was pared by 1 base and J by 6 bases, with 8 bases of the junction left unmatched. This CDR3 region has 15 residues. The CDR3 loop is CASSLVRGRGQTQYF. CDR3 in DNA: TGTGCCAGCAGCTTAGTAAGGGGGCGTGGACAGACCCAGTACTTC. The variable domain in full, with the rest retrieved from reference TRBV11-2 and TRBJ2-5, is EAGVAQSPRYKIIEKRQSVAFWCNPISGHATLYWYQQILGQGPKLLIQFQNNGVVDDSQLPKDRFSAERLKGVDSTLKIQPAKLEDSAVYLCASSLVRGRGQTQYFGPGTRLLVL.

This sequence joins TRBV6-1 and TRBJ1-2, with D perhaps matching TRBD1 (6 bases). Trimming left V 2 bases short and J 4 bases short, with 8 bases between. CDR3 length: 13 residues. Germline values: CDR1 MNHNS, CDR2 SASEGT. The CDR3 is CASSETGPYGYTF. Written as DNA, the CDR3 is TGTGCCAGCAGTGAAACAGGGCCCTATGGCTACACCTTC.

The chain is built from TRBV7-9 and TRBJ1-1, with D tentatively TRBD1 (6 bases). Per germline, CDR1 SEHNR and CDR2 FQNEAQ (reference sequence). Trimming removed 5 bases at V and 8 bases at J, with 12 bases between. The CDR3 consists of 12 residues. This CDR3 reads CASSPGVVEAFF. The CDR3 DNA reads as TGTGCCAGCAGCCCAGGGGTAGTAGAAGCTTTCTTT.

The chain carries TRBV20-1 and TRBJ2-7; TRBD2 is a possible D gene (6 bases). Germline lookup yields CDR1 DFQATT and CDR2 SNEGSKA (reference sequence). The CDR3 totals 11 residues. V was clipped by 3 bases and J by 10 bases, with 13 bases between them. The CDR3 spells CSASGGGDQYF. The CDR3 DNA sequence: TGCAGTGCTAGTGGGGGAGGAGACCAGTACTTC.

The J gene is TRBJ2-7, the V gene TRBV11-2; no firm D call. The CDR3 totals 11 residues. Germline V gives CDR1 SGHAT, CDR2 FQNNGV. Trimming stripped 5 bases from V and 4 bases from J, with 6 bases between. CDR3 residues: CASSAGYEQYF. The CDR3 coding sequence is TGTGCCAGCAGCGCCGGGTACGAGCAGTACTTC. The variable domain in full, with the rest retrieved from reference TRBV11-2 and TRBJ2-7, is EAGVAQSPRYKIIEKRQSVAFWCNPISGHATLYWYQQILGQGPKLLIQFQNNGVVDDSQLPKDRFSAERLKGVDSTLKIQPAKLEDSAVYLCASSAGYEQYFGPGTRLTVT.

This clone has only one observation. This chain uses TRBV10-2 with TRBJ2-7; the D is unclear. The V gene's germline CDR1 is WSHSY and CDR2 SAAADI. The CDR3 is 12 amino acids. The V gene lost 2 bases and the J gene lost 3 bases, with 5 bases spanning the gap. CDR3 sequence reads: CASSERIYEQYF. The CDR3 nucleotides read TGCGCCAGCAGTGAGCGAATCTACGAGCAGTACTTC.

This chain connects TRBV27 to TRBJ2-7; possible D gene TRBD2, 6 bases. Germline V gene data show CDR1 as MNHEY and CDR2 as SMNVEV (reference sequence). Trimming left V 4 bases short and J 5 bases short, with 15 bases between. The CDR3 consists of 14 residues. Here the CDR3 reads CASSWKRGSDEQYF. Here the CDR3 DNA reads TGTGCCAGCAGTTGGAAACGGGGGAGCGACGAGCAGTACTTC.

The chain links TRBV15 to TRBJ2-7, with TRBD1 identical over 11 bases. After removal of 4 bases from V and 3 bases from J, the junction contained 8 bases not matched to a gene. The length of the CDR3 is 16 residues. Germline V gene data show CDR1 as LNHNV and CDR2 as YYDKDF (reference sequence). The DNA for the CDR3 is TGTGCCACCAGCACCGGACAGGGGGCTTTTCACTACGAGCAGTACTTC. Translated: CATSTGQGAFHYEQYF.

This clone was picked up a small number of times. The V call is TRBV2, the J call TRBJ2-4; D is ambiguous. This CDR3 has 15 residues. The germline V gene encodes CDR1 SNHLY and CDR2 FYNNEI. V was cut by 7 bases and J by 0 bases, with 13 bases left in between. The CDR3 reads CASTRGFLAKNIQYF. As DNA, the CDR3 is TGTGCCAGCACCCGAGGTTTTCTAGCCAAAAACATTCAGTACTTC.

The rearrangement links TRBV12-5 to TRBJ1-3; unclear D gene. Germline V gives CDR1 LGHNT, CDR2 FRNRAP. This CDR3 comprises 11 residues. Trimming took off 11 bases at V and 2 bases at J, with 7 bases between the two ends. The CDR3 loop is CASSAGNTIYF. DNA for the CDR3: TGTGCTTCGTCGGCTGGAAACACCATATATTTT.

CDR3 in amino acids: CATKFNPGYNEQFF. The CDR3 DNA reads TGTGCCACCAAATTCAACCCGGGGTACAATGAGCAGTTCTTC. V usage is TRBV19 and J usage is TRBJ2-1; TRBD2 might be the D (5 bases). Germline V lookup: CDR1 LNHDA, CDR2 SQIVND (reference sequence). V dropped 10 bases and J dropped 4 bases, with 17 bases sitting between them. This CDR3 has 14 amino acids.

The chain links TRBV29-1 to TRBJ1-1; TRBD1 might be the D (5 bases). The ends were cut back, 6 bases at V and 1 base at J, with 9 bases in the middle. Germline loops: CDR1 SQVTM, CDR2 ANQGSEA. CDR3 length: 12 residues. CDR3 sequence: CSVRQTNTEAFF. The CDR3 DNA reads TGCAGCGTAAGACAGACGAACACTGAAGCTTTCTTT.

The chain recombines TRBV18 with TRBJ1-4, with a possible D match to TRBD1 (6 bases). Germline V CDR1 and CDR2: KGHSH, LQKENI. Trimming stripped 2 bases from V and 0 bases from J, with 13 bases between. CDR3 size: 17 residues. The CDR3 nucleotides are TGTGCCAGCTCACCAGGGGCAGGGGCCGCAACTAATGAAAAACTGTTTTTT. Protein: CASSPGAGAATNEKLFF.

CDR3 bases: TGCGCCAGCAGCTTGGGGGTACAAGAGACCCAGTACTTC. Translating it yields CASSLGVQETQYF. The gene calls are TRBV5-1 and TRBJ2-5; D unclear. V shed 0 bases and J shed 2 bases, with 5 bases lying between them. The germline gives CDR1 SGHRS, CDR2 YFSETQ. CDR3 length: 13 residues.

V gene TRBV5-1 combines with J gene TRBJ1-5, with no clear D. The CDR3 is 13 amino acids. CDR1 and CDR2 from the germline V gene are SGHRS and YFSETQ. Trimming took 0 bases from V and 5 from J, leaving 6 bases between them. As DNA, the CDR3 is TGCGCCAGCAGCTTGGCCGTGGATCAGCCCCAGCATTTT. It encodes CASSLAVDQPQHF.

J is TRBJ1-5 and V is TRBV27; tentatively, D is TRBD1 (6 bases). The CDR3 has 13 amino acids. CDR1 and CDR2 (germline): MNHEY, SMNVEV (reference sequence). The V and J ends lost 6 bases and 7 bases respectively, with 13 bases between them. The CDR3 bases are TGTGCCAGCAGCAGGGGTATAGGCCAGCCCCAGCATTTT. Translated: CASSRGIGQPQHF.

The chain recombines TRBV4-1 with TRBJ2-7; D is undetermined. CDR1 is MGHRA and CDR2 is YSYEKL in the germline V gene. The CDR3 length is 14 residues. The V end lost 4 bases, the J end lost 0 bases, and 10 bases lay between the germline ends. CDR3 DNA: TGCGCCAGCAGCCCCCCGACGGTCTCCTACGAGCAGTACTTC. Translating it yields CASSPPTVSYEQYF.

The chain joins TRBV14 to TRBJ2-1, with 9 bases identical to TRBD2. V was clipped by 4 bases and J by 8 bases; unmatched bases: 15. CDR1 is SGHDN, CDR2 FVKESK, per germline. The CDR3 has 17 amino acids. The DNA of the CDR3 is TGTGCCAGCAGCCCCGACAGGATTAGCGGGGGAACAGATGAGCAGTTCTTC. Protein product: CASSPDRISGGTDEQFF.

The V call is TRBV5-1, the J call TRBJ1-2, with D perhaps TRBD1 (6 bases). The CDR3 has 16 amino acids. Germline loops: CDR1 SGHRS, CDR2 YFSETQ. The V end was cut by 2 bases, the J end by 4 bases, with 18 bases between. The CDR3 here is CASSFEAGVGTYGYTF. CDR3 DNA sequence: TGCGCCAGCAGCTTTGAGGCAGGGGTTGGGACCTATGGCTACACCTTC.

This sequence joins TRBV6-5 and TRBJ1-1; 7 bases map to TRBD1. The ends lost 7 bases at V and 1 base at J; junction bases unmatched: 6. Germline loops: CDR1 MNHEY, CDR2 SVGAGI. The CDR3 has 14 amino acids. This CDR3 reads CASKLRQGNTEAFF. CDR3 bases: TGTGCCAGCAAACTGAGACAGGGGAACACTGAAGCTTTCTTT.

V usage is TRBV29-1 and J usage is TRBJ2-5; D is perhaps TRBD2 (5 bases). The CDR3 runs to 10 residues. Trimming removed 6 bases at V and 3 bases at J, with 5 bases between. Germline V gene data show CDR1 as SQVTM and CDR2 as ANQGSEA. As DNA, the CDR3 is TGCAGCGTGGAGGAAGAGACCCAGTACTTC. This gives the protein CSVEEETQYF.

The chain joins TRBV7-2 to TRBJ2-2, with TRBD2 matching over 9 bases. Germline V gene sequence: CDR1 SGHTA, CDR2 FQGNSA. V lost 1 base and J lost 1; bases outside the gene matches: 10. The CDR3 is made up of 19 amino acids. CDR3 nucleotides: TGTGCCAGCAGCTTAGACCCCTTCCTAGCGGGACTGAACACCGGGGAGCTGTTTTTT. This codes for CASSLDPFLAGLNTGELFF.

The chain is built from TRBV29-1 and TRBJ2-6; D may be TRBD1 (5 bases). V was cut by 8 bases and J by 0 bases, with 14 bases left in between. Germline V gene data show CDR1 as SQVTM and CDR2 as ANQGSEA. CDR3 length: 15 residues. The CDR3 spells CSPADRLSGANVLTF. The CDR3 nucleotides read TGCAGCCCCGCCGACAGACTCTCTGGGGCCAACGTCCTGACTTTC.

The chain links TRBV19 to TRBJ1-5, with a tentative D call TRBD1 (6 bases). Per germline, CDR1 LNHDA and CDR2 SQIVND (reference sequence). CDR3 length equals 13 residues. V was trimmed by 6 bases and J by 6 bases, leaving 12 bases between them. CDR3 DNA: TGTGCCAGTAGCAGGGGAGGGGGTCAGCCCCAGCATTTT. This sequence encodes CASSRGGGQPQHF.